Presented here are 27 T cell receptor beta chains from one specimen sequenced in a study of blood T cell repertoires in COVID-19 (dated by TCRdb to the early 2020s). Library preparation used the immunoSEQ multiplex PCR assay. Sourced from immuneACCESS, this table was stored by TCRdb with only in-frame sequences that have V and J called. A share of the clones is absent; for the studies checked, an unresolved V gene accounts for under half, and the remainder has no known explanation. The sample contains nearly 250,000 clones, about 83% of them found a single time. Approximately 5.5% of the sample goes to the ten largest clones. The sample consisted of peripheral blood. These receptors all come from a woman over 75 with COVID-19, enrolled during active disease.

This clone was counted a few times. The chain recombines TRBV11-3 with TRBJ2-3; D ambiguous. Per germline, CDR1 SGHNT and CDR2 YENEEA. V lost 0 bases and J lost 2, with 3 bases in between. This CDR3 has 13 amino acids. This chain's CDR3 is CASSLDYTDTQYF. Here the CDR3 DNA reads TGTGCCAGCAGCTTAGACTACACAGATACGCAGTATTTT. Drawing the rest from reference TRBV11-3 and TRBJ2-3, the complete variable domain is EAGVVQSPRYKIIEKKQPVAFWCNPISGHNTLYWYLQNLGQGPELLIRYENEEAVDDSQLPKDRFSAERLKGVDSTLKIQPAELGDSAVYLCASSLDYTDTQYFGPGTRLTVL.

The rearrangement links TRBV6-1 to TRBJ2-7; 7 bases map to TRBD2. The CDR3 has 15 residues. CDR1 MNHNS and CDR2 SASEGT come from the germline V gene. The J segment lost 4 bases and the V segment lost 0 bases, leaving 6 bases of the junction unmatched. The CDR3 sequence: CASSEAGGMGYEQYV. The CDR3 coding sequence is TGTGCCAGCAGTGAAGCGGGGGGGATGGGGTACGAGCAGTACGTC.

The chain is built from TRBV19 and TRBJ1-2; TRBD1 agrees at 8 bases. The V segment lost 9 bases and the J segment 4 bases; nucleotides outside the gene matches: 16. Germline CDR1 LNHDA, CDR2 SQIVND (reference sequence). The CDR3 sequence is 16 residues long. CDR3 residues: CASQGSGGQVTYGYTF. CDR3 coding DNA: TGTGCCAGCCAGGGATCCGGGGGACAGGTCACCTATGGCTACACCTTC.

This chain joins TRBV19 and TRBJ1-2; no clear D gene. CDR1 is LNHDA, CDR2 SQIVND, per germline (reference sequence). The CDR3 spans 13 residues. V lost 3 bases, J lost 5 bases, and 10 bases lay in between. The CDR3 protein is CASSMWPSYGYTF. The DNA of the CDR3 is TGTGCCAGTAGTATGTGGCCAAGTTATGGCTACACCTTC.

The V and J genes are TRBV5-1 and TRBJ2-3; 12 bases line up with TRBD1. The CDR3 runs to 16 residues. V gave up 3 bases and J gave up 4 bases; unmatched junction bases: 6. The germline V gene encodes CDR1 SGHRS and CDR2 YFSETQ. The CDR3 DNA is TGCGCCAGCAGCTCACCGGGACAGGGGGCCTCAGATACGCAGTATTTT. Residues: CASSSPGQGASDTQYF.

The genes are TRBV7-2 and TRBJ2-3; D not resolved. Trimming removed 4 bases at V and 4 bases at J, with 9 bases between. The length of the CDR3 is 13 residues. Germline V CDR1 and CDR2: SGHTA, FQGNSA. The CDR3 nucleotides read TGTGCCAGCAGCTCCTTGGGCGCAGATACGCAGTATTTT. It codes for CASSSLGADTQYF.

This chain joins TRBV3-1 (or the pseudogene TRBV3-2) and TRBJ1-3; no firm D call. Trimming shortened V by 4 bases and J by 0 bases, and 22 bases separated the two germline ends. The germline CDR1 and CDR2 sequences are LGHDT and YNNKEL (reference sequence). The CDR3 is 19 amino acids. The CDR3 here is CASSPRGGEQANSGNTIYF. DNA of the CDR3: TGTGCCAGCAGCCCCCGGGGTGGAGAGCAGGCGAACTCTGGAAACACCATATATTTT.

The V and J genes are TRBV28 and TRBJ1-4; 9 nucleotides agree with TRBD1. With V trimmed by 3 bases and J by 8 bases, 7 bases remained unmatched. There are 15 residues in the CDR3. Germline CDR1 reads MDHEN; CDR2 reads SYDVKM. The CDR3 loop reads CASSLHRGLTEKLFF. CDR3 nucleotide sequence: TGTGCCAGCAGTTTGCACAGGGGGCTGACGGAAAAACTGTTTTTT. Using reference TRBV28 and TRBJ1-4 for the parts outside the CDR3, the full variable domain is DVKVTQSSRYLVKRTGEKVFLECVQDMDHENMFWYRQDPGLGLRLIYFSYDVKMKEKGDIPEGYSVSREKKERFSLILESASTNQTSMYLCASSLHRGLTEKLFFGSGTQLSVL.

The V gene is TRBV20-1, the J gene TRBJ2-7; no reliable D call. CDR1 DFQATT and CDR2 SNEGSKA come from the germline V gene (reference sequence). V gave up 1 base and J gave up 4 bases, with 5 bases separating them. This CDR3 has 11 residues. CDR3 DNA sequence: TGCAGTGCTAGAGCGGGTTACGAGCAGTACTTC. Its translation is CSARAGYEQYF.

The V call is TRBV6-6, the J call TRBJ1-2; 7 bases align to TRBD1. The germline V gene encodes CDR1 MNHNY and CDR2 SVGAGI (reference sequence). Trimming at V came to 4 bases and at J to 6 bases, leaving 2 bases not matched to a gene. CDR3 length: 12 amino acids. Written as DNA, the CDR3 is TGTGCCAGCAGTTCCCAGGGGGATGGCTACACCTTC. The encoded protein is CASSSQGDGYTF.

The CDR3 nucleotides are TGTGCCAGCAGCCGGGACAGGAGAAGCTCCTATAATTCACCCCTCCACTTT. Encoded protein: CASSRDRRSSYNSPLHF. The chain is built from TRBV6-2 or TRBV6-3 and TRBJ1-6; TRBD1 agrees at 8 bases. Trimming took 6 bases from V and 0 from J; bases not matched to a gene: 7. Germline-derived CDR1 and CDR2 are MNHEY and SVGEGT. The CDR3 is 17 amino acids.

J is TRBJ1-2 and V is TRBV5-6; TRBD1 matches at 9 bases. This CDR3 comprises 15 residues. Trimming at V came to 3 bases and at J to 8 bases, leaving 11 bases not matched to a gene. Germline V gene sequence: CDR1 SGHDT, CDR2 YYEEEE. The DNA of the CDR3 is TGTGCCAGCAGCTCCCCCGGGACAGGGTATGGAGGCTACACCTTC. Translation gives CASSSPGTGYGGYTF. Based on the CDR3 plus reference TRBV5-6 and TRBJ1-2, the full variable domain is DAGVTQSPTHLIKTRGQQVTLRCSPKSGHDTVSWYQQALGQGPQFIFQYYEEEERQRGNFPDRFSGHQFPNYSSELNVNALLLGDSALYLCASSSPGTGYGGYTFGSGTRLTVV.

This clone was detected only once. The CDR3 DNA is TGTGCCAGCAGCCCCCGTGGGGCGGGGGGAACCGGGGAGCTGTTTTTT. Translated, it gives CASSPRGAGGTGELFF. The V and J genes are TRBV3-1 (or the pseudogene TRBV3-2) and TRBJ2-2; 8 positions agree with TRBD2. J lost 5 bases, V lost 4 bases, and 9 bases had no gene match. In germline, CDR1 is LGHDT, CDR2 YNNKEL (reference sequence). CDR3 length: 16 residues.

The chain is built from TRBV27 and TRBJ2-5, with 12 bases lining up with TRBD2. V lost 2 bases and J lost 5; bases outside the gene matches: 3. The CDR3 is 15 residues long. CDR1 is MNHEY, CDR2 SMNVEV, per germline (reference sequence). This CDR3 reads CASSLLAGGRETQYF. Here the CDR3 DNA reads TGTGCCAGCAGTTTACTAGCGGGGGGGCGGGAGACCCAGTACTTC.

The chain has TRBV14 and TRBJ2-1; 7 nucleotides line up with TRBD2. CDR1 is SGHDN, CDR2 FVKESK, per germline. V shed 4 bases and J 0 bases; nucleotides not matched to a gene: 3. This CDR3 has 15 amino acids. The CDR3 bases are TGTGCCAGCAGCCTGGGACTAAGCTCCTACAATGAGCAGTTCTTC. This translates into CASSLGLSSYNEQFF.

Concerning this clone: Relative to the germline gene, one junction end is altered; a read error may explain this. This chain uses TRBV3-1 (or the pseudogene TRBV3-2) with TRBJ2-4, with D possibly matching TRBD2 (5 bases). The CDR3 has 14 amino acids. Germline V gene lookup returns CDR1 LGHDT and CDR2 YNNKEL (reference sequence). The CDR3 bases are TGTGCCAGCAGTCGCCAGACCGGAGAGGGCAGTCGTTATTTC. This codes for CASSRQTGEGSRYF.

Comment on this clone: Other DNA sequences from this sample encode an identical CDR3 as well. V is TRBV2 and J is TRBJ1-2; TRBD1 is a possible D gene (5 bases). The V end was cut by 4 bases, the J end by 4 bases, with 7 bases between. The V gene's germline CDR1 is SNHLY and CDR2 FYNNEI. This CDR3 has 12 amino acids. DNA for the CDR3: TGTGCCAGCAGTGGACAGTTCTATGGCTACACCTTC. Translated: CASSGQFYGYTF.

CDR3 in DNA: TGCGCCAGCAGCTTGGGGGACAGGGCCAGTAACAATGAGCAGTTCTTC. Translating gives CASSLGDRASNNEQFF. The chain couples TRBV5-1 to TRBJ2-1; 9 bases are shared with TRBD1. The germline V gene has CDR1 SGHRS and CDR2 YFSETQ. This CDR3 is 16 amino acids long. After removal of 0 bases from V and 5 bases from J, the junction contained 6 bases not matched to a gene.

The V and J genes are TRBV9 and TRBJ2-1; 8 bases agree with TRBD2. The CDR3 covers 16 residues. V shed 0 bases and J 7 bases; nucleotides not matched to a gene: 9. Germline V lookup: CDR1 SGDLS, CDR2 YYNGEE. The CDR3 nucleotides read TGTGCCAGCAGCGTAGAAGGCGGGGGGAAGGGGAATGAGCAGTTCTTC. It translates to CASSVEGGGKGNEQFF. The full variable domain, completed using reference TRBV9 and TRBJ2-1, is DSGVTQTPKHLITATGQRVTLRCSPRSGDLSVYWYQQSLDQGLQFLIQYYNGEERAKGNILERFSAQQFPDLHSELNLSSLELGDSALYFCASSVEGGGKGNEQFFGPGTRLTVL.

This chain links TRBV11-2 with TRBJ2-5, with 11 bases lining up with TRBD2. V gave up 5 bases and J gave up 5 bases; unmatched junction bases: 10. CDR1 SGHAT and CDR2 FQNNGV come from the germline V gene. This CDR3 comprises 16 residues. The CDR3 sequence is CASSRNLAGGGETQYF. The CDR3 DNA reads TGTGCCAGCAGCAGAAACCTAGCGGGGGGCGGGGAGACCCAGTACTTC.

The V gene is TRBV28, the J gene TRBJ2-7; 8 bases are shared with TRBD2. The CDR3 extends over 15 amino acids. The J segment lost 2 bases and the V segment lost 3 bases, leaving 6 bases of the junction unmatched. Germline loops: CDR1 MDHEN, CDR2 SYDVKM. CDR3 sequence reads: CASSFGGAQAYEQYF. The CDR3 DNA reads TGTGCCAGCAGTTTCGGGGGGGCGCAGGCCTACGAGCAGTACTTC.

The chain is built from TRBV3-1 (or the pseudogene TRBV3-2) and TRBJ1-2; D gene uncertain. From germline, CDR1 is LGHDT and CDR2 YNNKEL (reference sequence). The CDR3 is 14 residues long. Trimming shortened V by 0 bases and J by 8 bases, and 13 bases separated the two germline ends. CDR3 in amino acids: CASSQDGQYSGYTF. The CDR3 DNA reads as TGTGCCAGCAGCCAAGATGGTCAATATAGCGGCTACACCTTC.

The rearrangement links TRBV25-1 to TRBJ2-7; D not resolved. Germline V gene lookup returns CDR1 MGHDK and CDR2 SYGVNS. The CDR3 covers 13 residues. The germline V and J ends were trimmed by 8 bases and 7 bases, with 18 bases remaining between them. CDR3 in amino acids: CASVEAGDLEQYF. Here the CDR3 DNA reads TGTGCCAGCGTTGAGGCCGGAGACCTGGAGCAGTACTTC.

The V gene is TRBV19, the J gene TRBJ2-5; 10 nucleotides agree with TRBD2. The CDR3 covers 15 residues. The V and J ends lost 1 base and 4 bases, in that order; junction bases with no gene match: 3. Germline V CDR1 and CDR2: LNHDA, SQIVND (reference sequence). The CDR3 bases are TGTGCCAGTAGTATAGTAGCGGGGGGCCGAGAGACCCAGTACTTC. It encodes CASSIVAGGRETQYF.

In its sample, this clone was seen a few times. The CDR3 loop reads CASRNGGQDNQPQHF. The CDR3 nucleotides are TGTGCCAGCCGGAATGGGGGACAGGACAATCAGCCCCAGCATTTT. The chain has TRBV6-6 and TRBJ1-5; 8 bases map to TRBD1. Trimming cost V 8 bases and J 3 bases; bases outside gene matches: 9. The length of the CDR3 is 15 residues. Germline CDR1 reads MNHNY; CDR2 reads SVGAGI (reference sequence).

The chain employs TRBV7-2 and TRBJ1-2; TRBD1 might be the D (6 bases). Germline V gene data show CDR1 as SGHTA and CDR2 as FQGNSA. CDR3 length: 13 amino acids. V gave up 3 bases and J gave up 4 bases, with 9 bases separating them. The CDR3 protein is CASSLQGIYGYTF. In DNA form, the CDR3 reads TGTGCCAGCAGCTTGCAGGGGATCTATGGCTACACCTTC.

V is TRBV18 and J is TRBJ2-7; TRBD2 is a possible D gene (5 bases). V lost 2 bases and J lost 8, with 10 bases in between. The CDR3 loop spans 12 amino acids. Germline V lookup: CDR1 KGHSH, CDR2 LQKENI. CDR3 nucleotides: TGTGCCAGCTCACCAGGCGGGTTCAAGCAGTACTTC. This translates into CASSPGGFKQYF.